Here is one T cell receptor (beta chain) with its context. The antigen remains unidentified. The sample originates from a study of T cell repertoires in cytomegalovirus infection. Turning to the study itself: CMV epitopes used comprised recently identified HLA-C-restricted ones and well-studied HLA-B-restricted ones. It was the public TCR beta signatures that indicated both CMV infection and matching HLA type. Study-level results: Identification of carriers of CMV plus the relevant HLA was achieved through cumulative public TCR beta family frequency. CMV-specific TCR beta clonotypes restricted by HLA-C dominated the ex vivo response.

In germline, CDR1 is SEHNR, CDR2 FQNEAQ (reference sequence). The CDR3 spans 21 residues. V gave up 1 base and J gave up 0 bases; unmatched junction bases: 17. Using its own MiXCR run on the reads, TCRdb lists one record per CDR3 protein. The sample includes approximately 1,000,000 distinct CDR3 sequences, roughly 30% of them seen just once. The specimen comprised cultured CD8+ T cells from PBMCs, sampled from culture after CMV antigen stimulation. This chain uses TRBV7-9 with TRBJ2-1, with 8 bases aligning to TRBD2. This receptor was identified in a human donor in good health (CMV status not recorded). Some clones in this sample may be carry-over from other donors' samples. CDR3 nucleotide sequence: TGTGCCAGCAGCTTAGGATTTTCGGCGGGGGGCGTTTTCAGCTCCTACAATGAGCAGTTCTTC. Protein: CASSLGFSAGGVFSSYNEQFF.